This TCR beta chain was captured by sequencing in a study of OX40 agonist ivuxolimab in advanced cancers. On the study more broadly: Each patient was given ivuxolimab into a vein every 2 weeks, at 0.01 to 10 mg/kg. Patients enrolled in dose escalation were diagnosed with hepatocellular carcinoma, melanoma, renal cell or head and neck cancer.

This CDR3 has 16 residues. The V segment lost 2 bases and the J segment 3 bases; nucleotides outside the gene matches: 4. Germline V lookup: CDR1 SGHDN, CDR2 FVKESK. TCRdb's table, derived via immunoSEQ multiplex PCR, lists solely in-frame clones and lacks some. The table records 60,000 to 90,000 clones, roughly 81% of them present only once. Study observations and caveats: The average count of expanded clones was higher among CD8+ T cells than among CD4+. Clones of CD4+ and CD8+ blood T cells grew by week 6 at doses of 0.1 to 3.0 mg/kg.

This clone was counted only a few times. Its antigen is undetermined. This TCR was sampled from an adult with an advanced solid tumor such as melanoma, head and neck, liver or kidney cancer. This material consisted of CD4+ or CD8+ T cells sorted from blood, taken in a trial of the OX40 agonist ivuxolimab. This chain joins TRBV14 and TRBJ2-2; 9 bases match TRBD2. CDR3 sequence: CASSQLSGGYTGELFF. DNA of the CDR3: TGTGCCAGCAGCCAACTAAGCGGGGGGTACACCGGGGAGCTGTTTTTT.